Described below is a single T cell receptor (beta chain) sequence and its context. The sample is drawn from a study of T cell responses to AZD1222 COVID-19 vaccine. Repertoires were generated with immunoSEQ multiplex PCR, while TCRdb's copy carries only in-frame clones and drops some. The top ten clones hold roughly 7.7% of a sample with around 180,000 clones, about 91% of them seen once. This sequence originates from an adult in good health. Sequenced here: peripheral blood, sampled on day 0 of AZD1222 vaccination.

DNA for the CDR3: TGTGCCAGCTCACCGGGGATCAGCAATGAAAAGACCCAGTACTTC. Its translation is CASSPGISNEKTQYF. The genes are TRBV18 and TRBJ2-5; D remains unclear. V was pared by 3 bases and J by 6 bases, with 17 bases between. Germline CDR1 reads KGHSH; CDR2 reads LQKENI. The CDR3 consists of 15 residues.